Listed below are T cell receptor beta chains from one sample, sequenced in a study of T cell responses to AZD1222 COVID-19 vaccine. Sequenced by immunoSEQ multiplex PCR; TCRdb stores in-frame clones only, minus some. The data show more than 70,000 clones, with roughly 85% seen just once and 1.5% held by the top ten. The sequences come from peripheral blood, collected on day 0 of AZD1222 vaccination. The receptors were gathered from an adult in good health. The CDR3 runs from the conserved cysteine through the conserved F or W. Each record gives: D gene, V gene, clone size, J gene, CDR3 DNA, CDR3 protein. A D gene is named only where the DNA matches it firmly. Not all rows give a size; the values are once, few, many and, for expanded clones, a class.

>TRBD2|TRBV6-5|-|TRBJ2-7
TGTGCCAGCCGGGATATAGCGGGAGGGCACGAGCAGTACTTC
CASRDIAGGHEQYF
>-|TRBV27|-|TRBJ1-5
TGTGCCAGCAGTCCGGATGTTAGCAATCAGCCCCAGCATTTT
CASSPDVSNQPQHF
>-|TRBV30|-|TRBJ2-3
TGTGCCGCGGGCGTCGGTAGCGCCAACACAGATACGCAGTATTTT
CAAGVGSANTDTQYF
>-|TRBV18|-|TRBJ1-2
TGTGCCAGCTCACCACCAAGTGTCAGTAACTATGGCTACACCTTC
CASSPPSVSNYGYTF
>TRBD2|TRBV6-5|-|TRBJ2-7
TGTGCCAGCACGGGGACGGGAGGGCCCTACGAGCAGTACTTC
CASTGTGGPYEQYF
>-|TRBV6-1|-|TRBJ2-1
TGTGCCAGCAGTGAAAGCGGGTATGAGCAGTTCTTC
CASSESGYEQFF
>-|TRBV19|-|TRBJ2-1
TGTGCCAGTAGTTCCCCTCCCCCTCGGGGGCTTTACAATGAGCAGTTCTTC
CASSSPPPRGLYNEQFF
>-|TRBV11-2|-|TRBJ1-3
TGTGCCAGCAGCCATGGACGGATCTCTGGAAACACCATATATTTT
CASSHGRISGNTIYF
>-|TRBV12-5|once|TRBJ1-2
TGTGCTAGTGGTTTGCGTGGACGTTGGTTGGAAGGCTACACCTTC
CASGLRGRWLEGYTF
>TRBD1|TRBV4-3|few|TRBJ1-6
TGCGCCAGCAGCCAGGCCGGGACAGGGAACTCACCCCTCCACTTT
CASSQAGTGNSPLHF
>TRBD2|TRBV4-3|-|TRBJ2-3
TGCGCCAGCAGCCCTGTAGCGGGAGGCTTCCGCGCAGATACGCAGTATTTT
CASSPVAGGFRADTQYF
>TRBD2|TRBV5-1|-|TRBJ2-2
TGCGCCAGCAGTTACGGGACTAGCGGTTTCACCGGGGAGCTGTTTTTT
CASSYGTSGFTGELFF
>-|TRBV19|-|TRBJ1-4
TGTGCCAGTAGTATCGGGTCGTCAGGAGTCGAAAAACTGTTTTTT
CASSIGSSGVEKLFF
>-|TRBV4-3|-|TRBJ1-3
TGCGCCAGCAGCCAAGATAAAGGGGCAGGGACCTCCTCTGGAAACACCATATATTTT
CASSQDKGAGTSSGNTIYF
>-|TRBV27|-|TRBJ1-2
TGTGCCAGCAGTGGGGGAGCCACAACACCCGCGAGTGGCTACACCTTC
CASSGGATTPASGYTF
>-|TRBV30|-|TRBJ2-7
TGTGCTTACAAGCCGTTTCCGACAGGTTCCTACGAGCAGTACTTC
CAYKPFPTGSYEQYF
>-|TRBV6-5|-|TRBJ2-1
TGTGCCAGCAGGGACTCAAGAGTTGAGCAGTTCTTC
CASRDSRVEQFF
>-|TRBV30|-|TRBJ1-6
TGTGCCTGGAGAGGGGCAGGGAATTCCTATAATTCACCCCTCCACTTT
CAWRGAGNSYNSPLHF
>-|TRBV4-1|-|TRBJ1-1
TGCGCCAGCAGCGCACGACGAGGGGACACTGAAGCTTTCTTT
CASSARRGDTEAFF
>-|TRBV27|few|TRBJ2-7
TGTGCCAGCAATAAAGGGGTGGGAGAGCAGTACTTC
CASNKGVGEQYF
>TRBD1|TRBV7-8|-|TRBJ1-2
TGTGCCAGCAGCTATACAGGGGCCGACTATGGCTACACCTTC
CASSYTGADYGYTF
>TRBD2|TRBV4-3|-|TRBJ2-1
TGCGCCAGCAGCCAAGATACGACTAGCGGGACCTACAATGAGCAGTTCTTC
CASSQDTTSGTYNEQFF
>-|TRBV10-3|few|TRBJ1-4
TGTGCCATCAGTGAGGGAGGATGGGAAAAACTGTTTTTT
CAISEGGWEKLFF
>-|TRBV18|-|TRBJ2-5
TGTGCCAGCTCACCATTAGAGGATGAGACCCAGTACTTC
CASSPLEDETQYF
>-|TRBV28|few|TRBJ2-7
TGTGCCAGCAGTCCGTCATCGACAGGGGAGGGCTCCTACGAGCAGTACTTC
CASSPSSTGEGSYEQYF
>-|TRBV7-2|few|TRBJ1-1
TGTGCCAGCAGCTTTAGCGTCGGGGGCACTGAAGCTTTCTTT
CASSFSVGGTEAFF
>-|TRBV14|-|TRBJ2-7
TGTGCCAGCAGGAAGGCAGGGGCTCCCTACGAGCAGTACTTC
CASRKAGAPYEQYF
>-|TRBV28|-|TRBJ1-2
TGTGCCAGCAGTTTATCCGGCTATGGCTACACCTTC
CASSLSGYGYTF
>-|TRBV5-1|once|TRBJ1-2
TGCGCCAGCAGCTTGGGGTCCGCCTATGGCTACACCTTC
CASSLGSAYGYTF